The next 25 T cell receptor beta chains were all read from a single sample in a study of T-cell memory formation after mild COVID-19. TCRdb re-derived calls from the 5' RACE reads in MiXCR, one entry per CDR3 protein. Among fewer than 700,000 distinct CDR3 sequences listed, 18% were seen once. The sample was PBMCs or a T cell subset sorted from them (not recorded which). These receptors were obtained from an adult woman who had mild COVID-19 (a few samples of this study predate the infection). Cell type and time point are not known.

This clonotype was picked up a small number of times. The chain links TRBV18 to TRBJ2-1; 9 bases line up with TRBD1. Trimming removed 1 base from V and 3 bases from J; junction bases left unmatched: 4. There are 16 residues in the CDR3. Per germline, CDR1 KGHSH and CDR2 LQKENI. The CDR3 reads CASSPQGQGYYNEQFF. The CDR3 nucleotides read TGTGCCAGCTCACCACAGGGACAGGGATACTACAATGAGCAGTTCTTC.

The chain is built from TRBV27 and TRBJ2-5, with D possibly being TRBD1 or TRBD2 (6 bases each). Trimming stripped 2 bases from V and 2 bases from J, with 18 bases between. In germline, CDR1 is MNHEY, CDR2 SMNVEV (reference sequence). The CDR3 loop spans 17 amino acids. CDR3 nucleotide sequence: TGTGCCAGCAGTTTAATTGGTGGGGGGCTAGTTCAAGAGACCCAGTACTTC. It translates to CASSLIGGGLVQETQYF.

In its sample, this clonotype was seen a few times. The V gene is TRBV6-5, the J gene TRBJ2-1; 9 nucleotides line up with TRBD2. The CDR3 length is 13 residues. The V and J ends lost 5 bases and 10 bases, in that order; junction bases with no gene match: 6. Germline-derived CDR1 and CDR2 are MNHEY and SVGAGI. As DNA, the CDR3 is TGTGCCAGCAGTGGCGGACTAGCGTGGGAGCAGTTCTTC. Translated: CASSGGLAWEQFF.

This clonotype has only a few counts. This chain links TRBV25-1 with TRBJ1-1; D unclear. CDR3 length equals 15 residues. V lost 1 base and J 0 bases, leaving 9 bases between the germline ends. The germline gives CDR1 MGHDK, CDR2 SYGVNS. The CDR3 loop is CASSELTGMNTEAFF. CDR3 DNA sequence: TGTGCCAGCAGTGAATTAACGGGAATGAACACTGAAGCTTTCTTT.

Only a few counts were recorded for this clonotype. The V call is TRBV18, the J call TRBJ2-5, with TRBD2 identical over 7 bases. The length of the CDR3 is 16 residues. CDR1 is KGHSH and CDR2 is LQKENI in the germline V gene. The ends lost 6 bases at V and 0 bases at J; junction bases unmatched: 10. The CDR3, as DNA: TGTGCCAGCTCCCCGGGGGGACCGCCCAACCAAGAGACCCAGTACTTC. Its protein is CASSPGGPPNQETQYF. The whole variable domain, filled in from reference TRBV18 and TRBJ2-5, reads NAGVMQNPRHLVRRRGQEARLRCSPMKGHSHVYWYRQLPEEGLKFMVYLQKENIIDESGMPKERFSAEFPKEGPSILRIQQVVRGDSAAYFCASSPGGPPNQETQYFGPGTRLLVL.

CDR3 region: CASSSPTSGGRADTQYF. CDR3 DNA sequence: TGTGCCAGCAGCTCACCAACCAGCGGGGGGAGGGCAGATACGCAGTATTTT. The chain has TRBV13 and TRBJ2-3; 9 nucleotides line up with TRBD2. Germline V gene data show CDR1 as PRHDT and CDR2 as FYEKMQ (reference sequence). This CDR3 has 17 amino acids. J lost 4 bases, V lost 4 bases, and 12 bases had no gene match.

This clonotype showed up just a few times. The rearrangement joins TRBV7-9 to TRBJ2-1, with 14 bases fitting TRBD2. V trimming: 7 bases; J trimming: 8 bases; junction bases outside the gene matches: 7. The CDR3 sequence is 15 residues long. Germline V CDR1 and CDR2: SEHNR, FQNEAQ (reference sequence). CDR3 loop: CASNAGTSGRHEQFF. The CDR3 DNA follows: TGTGCCAGCAACGCGGGGACTAGCGGGAGACATGAGCAGTTCTTC.

At least ten counts were recorded for this clonotype. The rearrangement uses TRBV29-1 and TRBJ2-2; a possible D gene is TRBD1 (6 bases). CDR1 is SQVTM and CDR2 is ANQGSEA in the germline V gene. The CDR3 loop spans 14 amino acids. V was shortened by 5 bases and J by 2 bases, with 12 bases between the two germline ends. Here the CDR3 reads CSVHSGTNTGELFF. CDR3 DNA sequence: TGCAGCGTTCATTCCGGGACAAACACCGGGGAGCTGTTTTTT.

The chain couples TRBV7-9 to TRBJ1-2; D possibly corresponds to TRBD1 (5 bases). This CDR3 is 15 amino acids long. Trimming stripped 4 bases from V and 5 bases from J, with 17 bases between. CDR1 is SEHNR and CDR2 is FQNEAQ in the germline V gene (reference sequence). The DNA for the CDR3 is TGTGCCAGCAGCTCCGTCGGGGGTCTAGATTATGGCTACACCTTC. This codes for CASSSVGGLDYGYTF.

In this sample, this clonotype turned up a few times. This chain connects TRBV20-1 to TRBJ1-6; tentatively, D is TRBD1 (6 bases). The CDR3 is 15 residues long. Trimming took off 1 base at V and 7 bases at J, with 14 bases between the two ends. Germline values: CDR1 DFQATT, CDR2 SNEGSKA (reference sequence). As DNA, the CDR3 is TGCAGTGCTAGAGGCCTCGGACAGACCAATTCACCCCTCCACTTT. It translates to CSARGLGQTNSPLHF.

This clonotype was recorded a few times. The CDR3 sequence is CASSTTEAFF. The CDR3 DNA follows: TGTGCCAGCAGCACGACGGAAGCTTTCTTT. V gene TRBV21-1 combines with J gene TRBJ1-1. TRBV21-1 is flagged as a pseudogene. CDR3 length: 10 residues.

This clonotype showed up just a few times. V gene TRBV2 combines with J gene TRBJ1-3; D is possibly TRBD1 (6 bases). The CDR3 contains 13 residues. Trimming left V 7 bases short and J 4 bases short, with 11 bases between. Per germline, CDR1 SNHLY and CDR2 FYNNEI. CDR3: CASTRDIGNTIYF. CDR3 DNA sequence: TGTGCCAGCACCCGGGACATCGGAAACACCATATATTTT. The entire variable domain, with the rest obtained from reference TRBV2 and TRBJ1-3, is as follows: EPEVTQTPSHQVTQMGQEVILRCVPISNHLYFYWYRQILGQKVEFLVSFYNNEISEKSEIFDDQFSVERPDGSNFTLKIRSTKLEDSAMYFCASTRDIGNTIYFGEGSWLTVV.

This clonotype was observed a few times. The chain employs TRBV9 and TRBJ2-1; TRBD2 aligns across 8 bases. The CDR3 extends over 17 amino acids. Germline-derived CDR1 and CDR2 are SGDLS and YYNGEE. V shed 0 bases, J shed 4 bases, and the junction held 9 bases outside the gene matches. DNA of the CDR3: TGTGCCAGCAGCGTAGCCGCGGGGGGTGTCCCTTACAATGAGCAGTTCTTC. Its translation: CASSVAAGGVPYNEQFF.

This clonotype appeared a few times. The chain combines TRBV4-2 with TRBJ2-1, with 8 bases lining up with TRBD2. CDR3 length: 14 amino acids. Per germline, CDR1 LGHNA and CDR2 YNFKEQ. V lost 4 bases to trimming and J lost 10 bases; unmatched junction nucleotides: 9. CDR3 amino acids: CASSRGGPRGEQFF. CDR3 DNA sequence: TGTGCCAGCAGCCGCGGGGGGCCTCGAGGGGAGCAGTTCTTC.

The V and J genes are TRBV2 and TRBJ2-3; no clear D. Trimming took off 8 bases at V and 6 bases at J, with 24 bases between the two ends. The CDR3 is 16 amino acids. Germline V lookup: CDR1 SNHLY, CDR2 FYNNEI. CDR3 protein: CASHPGPASRWDTQYF. CDR3 DNA: TGTGCCAGCCACCCCGGACCGGCGTCGAGGTGGGATACGCAGTATTTT.

The V call is TRBV7-2, the J call TRBJ1-2; 7 nucleotides align to TRBD1. Looked up from germline, CDR1 is SGHTA and CDR2 is FQGNSA. The junction had 5 bases not matched to a gene; V was cut back by 1 base and J by 3 bases. The CDR3 spans 15 residues. Written as DNA, the CDR3 is TGTGCCAGCAGCTTAGTCACCGGGACAGACTATGGCTACACCTTC. Its translation is CASSLVTGTDYGYTF.

This clonotype has more than one count but fewer than ten. The chain has TRBV7-2 and TRBJ2-5; D ambiguous. Trimming pared 2 bases from V and 7 bases from J, leaving 14 bases between. CDR3 length: 14 amino acids. From germline, CDR1 is SGHTA and CDR2 FQGNSA. The DNA for the CDR3 is TGTGCCAGCAGCTTATTCCCTGACTCCAGGACCCAGTACTTC. Translating gives CASSLFPDSRTQYF.

This rearrangement joins TRBV5-5 to TRBJ2-3; 9 bases align to TRBD2. V dropped 4 bases and J dropped 9; count of bases not matched to a gene: 12. The germline V gene has CDR1 SGHKS and CDR2 YYEKEE (reference sequence). This CDR3 region has 15 residues. The CDR3 loop is CASSARLAAQITQYF. DNA for the CDR3: TGTGCCAGCAGCGCCCGACTAGCGGCACAGATCACGCAGTATTTT.

This clonotype was counted between two and nine times. The chain links TRBV7-9 to TRBJ2-1, with D maybe TRBD2 (5 bases). The CDR3 loop spans 13 amino acids. The V end lost 4 bases, the J end lost 8 bases, and 12 bases lay between the germline ends. Germline V gene lookup returns CDR1 SEHNR and CDR2 FQNEAQ (reference sequence). CDR3 amino acids: CASSSGGRDEQFF. CDR3 in DNA: TGTGCCAGCAGCTCCGGAGGAAGGGATGAGCAGTTCTTC. The whole variable domain, remainder taken from reference TRBV7-9 and TRBJ2-1, is DTGVSQNPRHKITKRGQNVTFRCDPISEHNRLYWYRQTLGQGPEFLTYFQNEAQLEKSRLLSDRFSAERPKGSFSTLEIQRTEQGDSAMYLCASSSGGRDEQFFGPGTRLTVL.

This clonotype was seen a handful of times. The chain uses TRBV20-1 and TRBJ2-1; TRBD2 aligns across 14 bases. The CDR3 runs to 14 residues. The J segment lost 10 bases and the V segment lost 5 bases, leaving 7 bases of the junction unmatched. From germline, CDR1 is DFQATT and CDR2 SNEGSKA (reference sequence). Here the CDR3 DNA reads TGCAGTGCTTTCAGGGGACTAGCGGGAGTCGAGCAGTTCTTC. As protein: CSAFRGLAGVEQFF.

The gene calls are TRBV2 and TRBJ2-1; 7 bases map to TRBD2. This CDR3 is built from 13 residues. CDR1 is SNHLY, CDR2 FYNNEI, per germline. Trimming cost V 6 bases and J 9 bases; bases outside gene matches: 8. DNA for the CDR3: TGTGCCAGCAGGGCATCCTGGGGGGGTGAGCAGTTCTTC. Translating gives CASRASWGGEQFF.

This clonotype appeared a few times. CDR3 sequence reads: CSASPSGGPYTYNEQFF. The CDR3 DNA reads as TGCAGTGCTAGTCCTAGCGGGGGTCCCTACACCTACAATGAGCAGTTCTTC. The rearrangement joins TRBV20-1 to TRBJ2-1, with 10 bases identical to TRBD2. The CDR3 sequence is 17 residues long. CDR1 is DFQATT and CDR2 is SNEGSKA in the germline V gene (reference sequence). With 3 bases clipped from V and 2 bases from J, the junction kept 10 bases outside the gene matches.

The count of this clonotype is one. V is TRBV6-2 or TRBV6-3 and J is TRBJ2-2; D is perhaps TRBD2 (5 bases). CDR3 length: 15 residues. Germline loops: CDR1 MNHEY, CDR2 SVGEGT. V lost 6 bases to trimming and J lost 2 bases, with 13 bases between them. CDR3 in DNA: TGTGCCAGCAGCCTTGGACTGTTTAACACCGGGGAGCTGTTTTTT. Its protein is CASSLGLFNTGELFF.

The chain carries TRBV24-1 and TRBJ2-1; the D is unclear. V lost 2 bases to trimming and J lost 5 bases, with 9 bases between them. The CDR3 runs 14 residues. Germline lookup yields CDR1 KGHDR and CDR2 SFDVKD. CDR3 amino acids: CATSDWRLNNEQFF. The CDR3 nucleotides read TGTGCCACCAGTGATTGGAGATTAAACAATGAGCAGTTCTTC.

There are a few counts of this clonotype. The rearrangement joins TRBV4-3 to TRBJ2-7; no reliable D call. Germline CDR1 LGHNA, CDR2 YSLEER. There are 13 residues in the CDR3. V lost 0 bases to trimming and J lost 6 bases, with 9 bases between them. The CDR3 sequence is CASSQDLRFEQYF. CDR3 sequence (DNA): TGCGCCAGCAGCCAAGATCTTAGGTTCGAGCAGTACTTC.